This T cell receptor beta chain was captured in a study of T-cell memory formation after mild COVID-19. Study summary: TCR clusters largely stayed donor specific.

Overall study results and limits: Contracting clones, day 15 to 85, had balanced CD4/CD8, and later expanders favored CD4+. Shrinking CD4+ clones resided mostly in CM and EM, and CD8+ ones in EMRA.

Germline loops: CDR1 KGHSH, CDR2 LQKENI. Trimming left V 1 base short and J 0 bases short, with 13 bases between. The CDR3 has 16 amino acids. Amplification by 5'RACE using constant-segment primers produced TCR alpha and TCR beta cDNA libraries that carried sample barcodes and UMIs. One entry per CDR3 protein, called by TCRdb with MiXCR from the 5' RACE reads. The sample has roughly 400,000 distinct CDR3 sequences, roughly 18% seen once. A remark on this clonotype: Its target is unknown.

The J gene is TRBJ2-7, the V gene TRBV18; D is perhaps TRBD2 (7 bases). Sequencing was done on a sample of PBMCs or a T cell subset sorted from them (not recorded which). The receptor was isolated from a young man who had mild COVID-19 (a few samples of this study predate the infection). Cell type and time point are not known. The CDR3 nucleotides read TGTGCCAGCTCACCACGGGGGGGCCCCAGCTCCTACGAGCAGTACTTC. Translation gives CASSPRGGPSSYEQYF.